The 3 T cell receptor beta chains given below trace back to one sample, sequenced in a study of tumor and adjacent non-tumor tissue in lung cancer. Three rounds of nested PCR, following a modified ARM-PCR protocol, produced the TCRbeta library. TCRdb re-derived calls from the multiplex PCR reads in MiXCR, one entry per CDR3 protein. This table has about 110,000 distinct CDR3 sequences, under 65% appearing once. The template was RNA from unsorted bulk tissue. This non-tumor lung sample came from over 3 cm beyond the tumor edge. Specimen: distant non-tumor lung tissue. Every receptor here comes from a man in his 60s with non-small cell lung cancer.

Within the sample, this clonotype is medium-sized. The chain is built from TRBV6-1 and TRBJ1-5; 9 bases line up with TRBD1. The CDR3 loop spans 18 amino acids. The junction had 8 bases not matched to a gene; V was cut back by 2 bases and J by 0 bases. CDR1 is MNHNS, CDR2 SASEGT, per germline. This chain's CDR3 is CASSEFGTGILSNQPQHF. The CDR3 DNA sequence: TGTGCCAGCAGTGAATTTGGGACAGGGATACTTAGCAATCAGCCCCAGCATTTT.

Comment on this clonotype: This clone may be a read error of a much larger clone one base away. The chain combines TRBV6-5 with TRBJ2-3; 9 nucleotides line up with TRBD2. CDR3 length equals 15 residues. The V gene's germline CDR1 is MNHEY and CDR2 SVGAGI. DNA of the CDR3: TGTGTCAGCTGTTACGGTGGCGGGAGGGCAGATACGCAGTATTTT. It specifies CVSCYGGGRADTQYF.

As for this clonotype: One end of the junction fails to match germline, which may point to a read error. CDR3: CTSSLNRDYEQYF. As DNA, the CDR3 is TGTACCAGCAGCTTGAATAGGGACTACGAGCAGTACTTC. The V and J genes are TRBV5-5 and TRBJ2-7, with D uncertain. This CDR3 is built from 13 residues. The germline gives CDR1 SGHKS, CDR2 YYEKEE (reference sequence).